This T cell receptor beta chain is from a study of blood T cell repertoires in COVID-19 (TCRdb year 2020). Notes on the research overall: Collaborator samples came from the United States, Italy and Spain and covered acute and convalescent phases of COVID-19. The prospective study material was composed of cDNA or gDNA derived from T cells, B-cell-depleted T cells, or PBMCs. Subjects who had been exposed to COVID-19, were actively infected with it, or had recovered from it provided the deeply sampled blood TCRbeta repertoires that made up the dataset. The repertoires were released in a freely available public database intended as a resource for research on the immune response to SARS-CoV-2. The samples were drawn from two sources: the first 160 participants of the ongoing ImmuneRACE study, and approximately 1,300 subjects contributed by 6 global collaborators. The sample metadata nearly always contained a de-identified subject ID, COVID-19 status, age in years and sex. Where available, HLA class I and class II types were taken from metadata supplied by the sample provider and were not determined by assay-based typing. Overall study outcomes, separate from this receptor: The quantity of clinical and demographic metadata differed by source and by participant and was supplied without curation.

Participants in the prospective study were aged roughly 18 to 89 years, lived in about two dozen United States geographic areas, and enrolled through a virtual design. In the prospective study, participants were assigned to cohorts based on the clinical history participants reported in a screening survey and a study questionnaire. Mobile phlebotomists in the prospective study collected whole blood, serum and a nasopharyngeal or oropharyngeal swab from every participant. Additional blood draws and questionnaires over an approximately two-month period could optionally be provided by prospective study participants. Before DNA extraction, blood samples from the prospective study were shipped at room temperature or frozen. Details on this clone: It has no known antigen specificity. Per-base quality was not reported, and no clone a single base away is much larger than it.

From the cysteine up to the phenylalanine, the CDR3 has a length of 16 residues. Of all the DNA, just the CDR3 is kept, 48 bases in frame from base 1. CDR1 and CDR2, per the germline V gene, are SGHTA and FQGNSA. V sheds 4 bases and J sheds 0 bases, leaving 13 bases between their ends. TCRbeta CDR3 regions were amplified from genomic DNA by means of the immunoSEQ Assay, a bias-controlled multiplex PCR. The original methods were these. Nucleated cell counts per sample were estimated from amplification of reference gene primers within the assay. To quantify the absolute abundance of each unique TCRbeta CDR3 rearrangement, sequence reads were collapsed and filtered. For each sample, productive Simpson clonality was calculated by taking the square root of Simpson's diversity index across productive rearrangements. TCRdb retrieved this table from immuneACCESS and kept in-frame rearrangements only. Not all clones are present; in checked studies, unresolved V genes account for under half, and no reason is known for the remainder. Clonal size and the V and J genes are those of that table, whereas D and trimming came from the DNA. The sample yields some 230,000 clones; about 80% were counted once. The leading ten clones occupy 1.3% of the sample.

Recombination joined TRBV7-2 with TRBJ2-1, and possibly TRBD1, on 6 matching bases. The sequenced material came from PBMCs or T cells enriched from blood (not recorded which). This clonotype was obtained from a middle-aged woman with acute COVID-19. The sequenced DNA: TGTGCCAGCAGCTCAGGGGTCCGGACCTCCTACAATGAGCAGTTCTTC. This sequence encodes CASSSGVRTSYNEQFF.